These T cell receptor beta chains were read from a single sample in a study of T cells in Graves' hyperthyroidism and ophthalmopathy. TCRdb reanalysed the multiplex PCR reads using MiXCR and keeps one entry per CDR3 protein. The repertoire has around 580,000 distinct CDR3 sequences, around 45% of them found once; the top ten carry roughly 8.2%. Sequencing was performed on peripheral blood or thyroid tissue (not recorded which). The source of these receptors is a woman under 30 with Graves' hyperthyroidism. CDR3s include the opening cysteine and the closing phenylalanine or tryptophan. A D gene is named only where the DNA matches it firmly. Part of the rows lack a size; the others show once, few, many or a class for expanded clones.

cdr3_aa: CSLQLDTYEQYF
cdr3_nt: TGCAGTCTTCAACTTGATACCTACGAGCAGTACTTC
v_call: TRBV20-1
j_call: TRBJ2-7
d_call: .
clone_size: .

cdr3_aa: CASSQVPSWGREQYF
cdr3_nt: TGTGCCAGCAGCCAAGTACCTAGTTGGGGTCGAGAGCAGTACTTC
v_call: TRBV3-2
j_call: TRBJ2-7
d_call: .
clone_size: many

cdr3_aa: CASSLMGGRNTF
cdr3_nt: TGTGCCAGCAGCTTGATGGGAGGCCGGAACACCTTC
v_call: TRBV7-2
j_call: TRBJ1-2
d_call: .
clone_size: .

cdr3_aa: CTPLDRGLGETQYF
cdr3_nt: TGCACCCCACTGGACAGGGGGCTGGGGGAGACCCAGTACTTC
v_call: TRBV29-1
j_call: TRBJ2-5
d_call: TRBD1
clone_size: .

cdr3_aa: CSVWGGDTIYF
cdr3_nt: TGCAGCGTTTGGGGGGGAGACACCATATATTTT
v_call: TRBV29-1
j_call: TRBJ1-3
d_call: .
clone_size: .

cdr3_aa: CASSPYVGEEETQYF
cdr3_nt: TGCGCCAGCAGCCCCTATGTGGGGGAGGAAGAGACCCAGTACTTC
v_call: TRBV5-1
j_call: TRBJ2-5
d_call: .
clone_size: many

cdr3_aa: CASSRPGKEENTEAFF
cdr3_nt: TGCGCCAGCAGCCGTCCAGGAAAGGAGGAGAACACTGAAGCTTTCTTT
v_call: TRBV5-1
j_call: TRBJ1-1
d_call: .
clone_size: few

cdr3_aa: CASSPGLAVGETQYF
cdr3_nt: TGTGCCAGCAGCCCGGGACTAGCGGTGGGGGAGACCCAGTACTTC
v_call: TRBV7-3
j_call: TRBJ2-5
d_call: TRBD2
clone_size: .

cdr3_aa: CATSRDRSSIYNSPLHF
cdr3_nt: TGTGCCACCAGCAGAGACAGGAGTAGCATCTATAATTCACCCCTCCACTTT
v_call: TRBV15
j_call: TRBJ1-6
d_call: .
clone_size: .

cdr3_aa: CASAKTGGDQPQHF
cdr3_nt: TGTGCCAGCGCCAAGACAGGGGGCGATCAGCCCCAGCATTTT
v_call: TRBV12-3/TRBV12-4
j_call: TRBJ1-5
d_call: TRBD1
clone_size: many

cdr3_aa: CSAKYRSRAGLYNEQYF
cdr3_nt: TGCAGTGCTAAGTATCGGTCCCGGGCAGGGTTATACAATGAGCAGTACTTC
v_call: TRBV20-1
j_call: TRBJ2-7
d_call: .
clone_size: .

cdr3_aa: CASSFGRGGNTGEQYF
cdr3_nt: TGTGCCAGCAGCTTCGGCCGGGGGGGAAACACCGGGGAGCAGTACTTC
v_call: TRBV7-2
j_call: TRBJ2-7
d_call: TRBD2
clone_size: once

cdr3_aa: CASRSGGLQETQYF
cdr3_nt: TGTGCCAGCAGATCCGGGGGCCTTCAAGAGACCCAGTACTTC
v_call: TRBV7-9
j_call: TRBJ2-5
d_call: .
clone_size: .

cdr3_aa: CASSESPGRGEKLFF
cdr3_nt: TGTGCCAGCAGCGAAAGTCCGGGGAGGGGTGAAAAACTGTTTTTT
v_call: TRBV5-6
j_call: TRBJ1-4
d_call: .
clone_size: many

cdr3_aa: CSVERDRYTDTQFF
cdr3_nt: TGCAGCGTTGAAAGGGACAGGTACACAGATACGCAGTTCTTC
v_call: TRBV29-1
j_call: TRBJ2-1
d_call: TRBD1
clone_size: .

cdr3_aa: CASSEYTGIYGYTF
cdr3_nt: TGTGCCAGCAGTGAATACACGGGGATCTATGGCTACACCTTC
v_call: TRBV27
j_call: TRBJ1-2
d_call: .
clone_size: .

cdr3_aa: CASSYRDTENYGYTF
cdr3_nt: TGTGCCAGCAGCTACCGGGACACAGAAAACTATGGCTACACCTTC
v_call: TRBV5-6
j_call: TRBJ1-2
d_call: .
clone_size: many

cdr3_aa: CAINGEDTEAFF
cdr3_nt: TGTGCCATCAATGGAGAGGACACTGAAGCTTTCTTT
v_call: TRBV10-3
j_call: TRBJ1-1
d_call: .
clone_size: .

cdr3_aa: CASSEEGYTF
cdr3_nt: TGTGCCAGCAGTGAAGAGGGCTACACCTTC
v_call: TRBV6-1
j_call: TRBJ1-2
d_call: .
clone_size: few

cdr3_aa: CSVEDRTTGSYEQYF
cdr3_nt: TGCAGCGTTGAAGATCGGACTACCGGATCCTACGAGCAGTACTTC
v_call: TRBV29-1
j_call: TRBJ2-7
d_call: .
clone_size: few

cdr3_aa: CAISEGLAAEDELFF
cdr3_nt: TGTGCCATCAGTGAAGGTCTAGCGGCGGAGGATGAGCTGTTTTTT
v_call: TRBV10-3
j_call: TRBJ2-2
d_call: TRBD2
clone_size: .

cdr3_aa: CATSDGTGFSGANVLTF
cdr3_nt: TGTGCCACCAGTGACGGGACAGGGTTCTCTGGGGCCAACGTCCTGACTTTC
v_call: TRBV24-1
j_call: TRBJ2-6
d_call: TRBD1
clone_size: .

cdr3_aa: CASSPGSWTEAFF
cdr3_nt: TGTGCCAGCAGCCCGGGGTCCTGGACTGAAGCTTTCTTT
v_call: TRBV27
j_call: TRBJ1-1
d_call: .
clone_size: few

cdr3_aa: CAASGGRSYEQYF
cdr3_nt: TGTGCCGCCAGTGGGGGACGCTCCTACGAGCAGTACTTC
v_call: TRBV25-1
j_call: TRBJ2-7
d_call: .
clone_size: few

cdr3_aa: CSAPGTGPTNEKLFF
cdr3_nt: TGCAGTGCTCCCGGGACAGGGCCAACTAATGAAAAACTGTTTTTT
v_call: TRBV20-1
j_call: TRBJ1-4
d_call: TRBD1
clone_size: .

cdr3_aa: CSAKGDGEQFF
cdr3_nt: TGCAGTGCTAAAGGGGACGGCGAGCAGTTCTTC
v_call: TRBV20-1
j_call: TRBJ2-1
d_call: .
clone_size: .